This T cell receptor beta chain derives from a study of cytomegalovirus exposure and HLA in healthy donors. The study's findings and limits: V- and J-gene trimming of TCR beta was linked (in a later analysis) to a missense DCLRE1C variant. Cytomegalovirus-associated TCR beta chains were listed, numbering more than 150. TCR beta V segments were, for the most part, productive about 87% or about 30% of the time in an earlier analysis.

With regard to this clone: Its matching antigen is unknown.

Primers: 60 Vbeta forward and 13 Jbeta reverse. Assay used: immunoSEQ multiplex PCR; TCRdb lists only in-frame clones, some missing. The sample has 55,000 to 75,000 clones, less than 85% seen once; the top ten hold almost 7%. Nominally healthy donors provided the samples, though records likely missed some immune exposures. V shed 8 bases and J shed 3 bases, with 11 bases lying between them. CDR1 and CDR2 from the germline V gene are LNHDA and SQIVND (reference sequence). The CDR3 covers 13 residues. This chain uses TRBV19 with TRBJ1-3; possible D gene TRBD1, 5 bases. This clonotype originated in a young man in good health and CMV-seropositive. Sequenced input: PBMCs. The CDR3 spells CASGPQGGNTIYF. CDR3 DNA: TGTGCCAGTGGCCCCCAGGGTGGAAACACCATATATTTT.